Below are 19 T cell receptor beta chains sequenced from a single sample in a study of CD8 T cells in ankylosing spondylitis. Study-wide findings and caveats: What seemed typical of ankylosing spondylitis blood was a TCR beta motif built from fewer than ten highly homologous variants.

TCRdb ran MiXCR on the 5' RACE reads and lists one entry per CDR3 protein. The sample consists of tens of thousands of distinct CDR3 sequences, about 9% of them appearing once. These receptors' targets are unknown. Specimen: blood, either unsorted or a sorted T cell fraction (not recorded which). Receptor source: a male donor with ankylosing spondylitis.

This clonotype turned up a few times. The chain joins TRBV13 to TRBJ2-3; a weak D match, TRBD1 (6 bases). Trimming shortened V by 1 base and J by 2 bases, and 7 bases separated the two germline ends. The CDR3 covers 14 residues. Germline values: CDR1 PRHDT, CDR2 FYEKMQ (reference sequence). The CDR3 loop reads CASSLAGVTDTQYF. CDR3 in DNA: TGTGCCAGCAGCTTAGCAGGGGTCACAGATACGCAGTATTTT.

The rearrangement links TRBV15 to TRBJ1-5; D gene uncertain. V lost 4 bases to trimming and J lost 0 bases, with 7 bases between them. The CDR3 runs to 14 residues. Looked up from germline, CDR1 is LNHNV and CDR2 is YYDKDF (reference sequence). CDR3 sequence: CATSIQDSNQPQHF. As DNA, the CDR3 is TGTGCCACCAGCATCCAGGATAGCAATCAGCCCCAGCATTTT.

This clonotype has more than one count but fewer than ten. V and J are TRBV12-3 or TRBV12-4 and TRBJ2-1; D call uncertain. This CDR3 comprises 12 residues. V was pared by 4 bases and J by 6 bases, with 7 bases between. The CDR3 loop reads CASSSGVNEQFF. The CDR3 DNA is TGTGCCAGCAGTTCTGGGGTCAATGAGCAGTTCTTC.

This clonotype came up many times. The genes are TRBV6-4 and TRBJ2-2; possible D gene TRBD2, 6 bases. V shed 3 bases and J shed 3 bases, with 11 bases lying between them. This CDR3 comprises 15 residues. CDR1 and CDR2 (germline): MRHNA, SNTAGT. CDR3 in amino acids: CASSEEGEDTGELFF. The CDR3 bases are TGTGCCAGCAGTGAGGAGGGAGAGGACACCGGGGAGCTGTTTTTT.

The chain employs TRBV13 and TRBJ2-2; tentative D call: TRBD2 (5 bases). The germline V gene encodes CDR1 PRHDT and CDR2 FYEKMQ (reference sequence). The CDR3 is made up of 13 amino acids. V was pared by 6 bases and J by 6 bases, with 11 bases between. As DNA, the CDR3 is TGTGCCAGCAGTCCCCCGGGGTCCGGGGAGCTGTTTTTT. Translated: CASSPPGSGELFF.

This clonotype has a count of ten or more. This chain uses TRBV11-2 with TRBJ2-7; D might be TRBD2 (6 bases). The CDR3 runs 13 residues. V lost 3 bases and J lost 3, with 9 bases in between. Germline values: CDR1 SGHAT, CDR2 FQNNGV. CDR3 loop: CASSLQTSYEQYF. The CDR3 nucleotides read TGTGCCAGCAGCTTGCAGACTAGCTACGAGCAGTACTTC.

The chain has TRBV5-6 and TRBJ2-2, with 10 positions matching TRBD2. CDR3 length: 16 amino acids. Trimming took 4 bases from V and 6 from J; bases not matched to a gene: 9. In germline, CDR1 is SGHDT, CDR2 YYEEEE. The CDR3 bases are TGTGCCAGCAGCCATACTAGCGGGATAATCTCCGGGGAGCTGTTTTTT. Protein: CASSHTSGIISGELFF.

The gene calls are TRBV7-8 and TRBJ2-5, with 7 bases matching TRBD2. The CDR3 totals 14 residues. The germline gives CDR1 SGHVS, CDR2 FQNEAQ. The trim removed 5 bases at V and 1 base at J, leaving 4 bases unmatched. CDR3 nucleotides: TGTGCCAGCAGCGTCTCTAGCGGCCAAGAGACCCAGTACTTC. Amino acid sequence: CASSVSSGQETQYF. Combining the CDR3 with reference TRBV7-8 and TRBJ2-5 gives the whole variable domain GAGVSQSPRYKVAKRGQDVALRCDPISGHVSLFWYQQALGQGPEFLTYFQNEAQLDKSGLPSDRFFAERPEGSVSTLKIQRTQQEDSAVYLCASSVSSGQETQYFGPGTRLLVL.

This clonotype has only a few counts. As DNA, the CDR3 is TGTGCCAGCAGCTTCGGCGGGCAGGGCCAAGAGACCCAGTACTTC. Translated: CASSFGGQGQETQYF. The chain combines TRBV7-7 with TRBJ2-5; D is tentatively TRBD1 or TRBD2 (5 bases each). Between the trimmed V and J ends, which lost 3 bases and 1 base, there was a span of 12 bases. CDR1 SSHAT and CDR2 FNYEAQ come from the germline V gene (reference sequence). This CDR3 has 15 residues.

This clonotype was found many times. The V gene is TRBV12-3 or TRBV12-4, the J gene TRBJ2-2, with TRBD2 matching over 15 bases. The junction had 6 bases not matched to a gene; V was cut back by 4 bases and J by 3 bases. The CDR3 covers 18 residues. The CDR3 nucleotides are TGTGCCAGCAGTTCTGGACTAGCGGGAGGGCCGGACACCGGGGAGCTGTTTTTT. This gives the protein CASSSGLAGGPDTGELFF.

The chain carries TRBV11-2 and TRBJ2-3; 7 bases agree with TRBD1. CDR1 SGHAT and CDR2 FQNNGV come from the germline V gene. J was trimmed by 2 bases and V by 1 base; bases with no gene match: 6. This CDR3 contains 16 residues. The CDR3 loop is CASSLGYRGYTDTQYF. CDR3 coding DNA: TGTGCCAGCAGCTTAGGGTACAGGGGATACACAGATACGCAGTATTTT.

This clonotype was seen repeatedly, ten times or more. This sequence joins TRBV10-3 and TRBJ2-7; D unclear. Germline CDR1 is ENHRY and CDR2 is SYGVKD. V gave up 4 bases and J gave up 3 bases, with 10 bases separating them. CDR3 length: 13 residues. CDR3 amino acids: CAISAPESYEQYF. In DNA, the CDR3 is TGTGCCATCAGTGCCCCCGAAAGCTACGAGCAGTACTTC.

The table lists this clonotype with many counts. The J gene is TRBJ2-7, the V gene TRBV5-1; D gene uncertain. Germline loops: CDR1 SGHRS, CDR2 YFSETQ. V dropped 0 bases and J dropped 2 bases, with 9 bases sitting between them. There are 14 residues in the CDR3. The chain's CDR3 is CASSLDRLAYEQYF. The CDR3 DNA is TGCGCCAGCAGCTTGGACAGATTAGCCTACGAGCAGTACTTC.

The sample holds many counts of this clonotype. This chain joins TRBV27 and TRBJ2-7; 7 bases are shared with TRBD2. CDR3 size: 14 residues. CDR1 MNHEY and CDR2 SMNVEV come from the germline V gene (reference sequence). After removal of 6 bases from V and 2 bases from J, the junction contained 7 bases not matched to a gene. CDR3 loop: CASRPLADPYEQYF. The CDR3 DNA reads as TGTGCCAGCAGACCTCTAGCGGACCCCTACGAGCAGTACTTC.

This chain uses TRBV27 with TRBJ1-5; 7 positions agree with TRBD1. The germline V gene encodes CDR1 MNHEY and CDR2 SMNVEV (reference sequence). This CDR3 spans 14 amino acids. V shed 5 bases and J 5 bases; nucleotides not matched to a gene: 6. The CDR3 coding sequence is TGTGCCAGCAGTCCCCACAGGGGTTATCAGCCCCAGCATTTT. This codes for CASSPHRGYQPQHF.

V is TRBV5-8 and J is TRBJ1-1; D is undetermined. Trimming took off 4 bases at V and 0 bases at J, with 10 bases between the two ends. The CDR3 is made up of 14 amino acids. CDR1 and CDR2 (germline): SGHTS, YDEGEE. CDR3 region: CASSHVGVNTEAFF. CDR3 DNA sequence: TGTGCCAGCAGCCATGTCGGGGTGAACACTGAAGCTTTCTTT.

This clonotype was counted ten times or more. The chain joins TRBV27 to TRBJ2-1, with 9 bases matching TRBD1. The CDR3 totals 13 residues. The V and J ends lost 8 bases and 2 bases, in that order; junction bases with no gene match: 1. The germline V gene has CDR1 MNHEY and CDR2 SMNVEV (reference sequence). The CDR3 spells CASGDRAYNEQFF. The CDR3 coding sequence is TGTGCCAGCGGGGACAGGGCCTACAATGAGCAGTTCTTC.

The chain has TRBV7-9 and TRBJ1-1; 12 bases are shared with TRBD1. The junction had 8 bases not matched to a gene; V was cut back by 5 bases and J by 10 bases. CDR1 and CDR2 (germline): SEHNR, FQNEAQ (reference sequence). This CDR3 is built from 14 residues. The CDR3 coding sequence is TGTGCCAGCAGCACCGGGGACAGGGGGCCGCGAGCTTTCTTT. Amino acid sequence: CASSTGDRGPRAFF.

The table lists this clonotype with many counts. This sequence joins TRBV4-1 and TRBJ2-1, with 9 bases that match TRBD2. With V trimmed by 1 base and J by 9 bases, 13 bases remained unmatched. This CDR3 is 17 amino acids long. The germline gives CDR1 MGHRA, CDR2 YSYEKL. CDR3 DNA: TGCGCCAGCAGCCAAGGCTCGGAGCTAGCGGGATTATTTGAGCAGTTCTTC. Protein product: CASSQGSELAGLFEQFF.